A single sample is the source of the 19 T cell receptor beta chains below, sequenced in a study of shared clonotypes between healthy human individuals. Naive CD8 cells lacked CD45RO, underwent positive selection for CCR7 and left out terminally differentiated effector memory CD45RA+ cells. Only in-frame clones appear in the TCRdb table, and some are missing; sequencing was by immunoSEQ multiplex PCR. The sample lists around 550,000 clones, 85% to 95% occurring once. The sequenced sample consisted of naive CD8+ T cells sorted from blood. These receptors came from a woman in her 30s in good health.

The rearrangement uses TRBV7-2 and TRBJ2-7, with D hard to call. The length of the CDR3 is 12 residues. The V and J ends lost 4 bases and 2 bases respectively, with 6 bases between them. Germline lookup yields CDR1 SGHTA and CDR2 FQGNSA. The CDR3 spells CASSYPPYEQYF. The CDR3 region has the DNA TGTGCCAGCAGCTATCCCCCCTACGAGCAGTACTTC.

The chain recombines TRBV7-9 with TRBJ1-2; no clear D. The CDR3 contains 17 residues. V was pared by 1 base and J by 3 bases, with 18 bases between. The germline gives CDR1 SEHNR, CDR2 FQNEAQ (reference sequence). This CDR3 reads CASSLVKGTATHYGYTF. Here the CDR3 DNA reads TGTGCCAGCAGCTTAGTTAAGGGTACCGCTACTCACTATGGCTACACCTTC. Full variable domain (rest looked up from reference TRBV7-9 and TRBJ1-2): DTGVSQNPRHKITKRGQNVTFRCDPISEHNRLYWYRQTLGQGPEFLTYFQNEAQLEKSRLLSDRFSAERPKGSFSTLEIQRTEQGDSAMYLCASSLVKGTATHYGYTFGSGTRLTVV.

The genes are TRBV5-1 and TRBJ1-5; D might be TRBD1 (5 bases). The CDR3 spans 15 residues. Per the germline V gene, CDR1 is SGHRS and CDR2 is YFSETQ. Trimming cost V 2 bases and J 3 bases, with 12 bases left between them. The CDR3 reads CASSFSGRDNQPQHF. The CDR3 region has the DNA TGCGCCAGCAGCTTCTCGGGACGGGACAATCAGCCCCAGCATTTT.

The chain joins TRBV7-9 to TRBJ2-1; D gene unclear. This CDR3 spans 11 amino acids. Germline V CDR1 and CDR2: SEHNR, FQNEAQ (reference sequence). The V gene lost 8 bases and the J gene lost 5 bases, with 7 bases spanning the gap. The DNA of the CDR3 is TGTGCCAGCTCAAGGGACAATGAGCAGTTCTTC. Translation gives CASSRDNEQFF.

J is TRBJ1-1 and V is TRBV28; possible D gene TRBD1, 6 bases. The CDR3 length is 14 residues. Per the germline V gene, CDR1 is MDHEN and CDR2 is SYDVKM. The ends were cut back, 5 bases at V and 3 bases at J, with 13 bases in the middle. CDR3 sequence: CASSETGAYTEAFF. CDR3 DNA: TGTGCCAGCAGTGAGACAGGCGCCTACACTGAAGCTTTCTTT.

The rearrangement joins TRBV13 to TRBJ2-7; D possibly corresponds to TRBD2 (6 bases). V was shortened by 6 bases and J by 2 bases, with 11 bases between the two germline ends. CDR1 and CDR2 from the germline V gene are PRHDT and FYEKMQ (reference sequence). This CDR3 region has 13 residues. The CDR3 DNA reads TGTGCCAGCAGTTGGGGGAGGACCTACGAGCAGTACTTC. As protein: CASSWGRTYEQYF.

This clone was seen only once. J is TRBJ2-2 and V is TRBV7-9; 8 nucleotides line up with TRBD2. Germline assignment: CDR1 SEHNR and CDR2 FQNEAQ (reference sequence). The CDR3 is 18 amino acids. The J segment lost 0 bases and the V segment lost 1 base, leaving 7 bases of the junction unmatched. CDR3 in amino acids: CASSLGASGGANTGELFF. The CDR3, as DNA: TGTGCCAGCAGCTTAGGGGCCAGCGGGGGCGCGAACACCGGGGAGCTGTTTTTT.

V usage is TRBV28 and J usage is TRBJ1-5; D is unresolved. CDR3 length equals 12 residues. V was cut by 6 bases and J by 3 bases, with 6 bases left in between. Germline V gene sequence: CDR1 MDHEN, CDR2 SYDVKM. CDR3 sequence reads: CASRRINQPQHF. CDR3 DNA sequence: TGTGCCAGCAGACGGATCAATCAGCCCCAGCATTTT.

This clone was seen a single time. The chain carries TRBV9 and TRBJ2-7, with unresolved D. V was trimmed by 3 bases and J by 0 bases, leaving 7 bases between them. Germline loops: CDR1 SGDLS, CDR2 YYNGEE. CDR3 length: 13 amino acids. CDR3: CASSALGSYEQYF. CDR3 nucleotides: TGTGCCAGCAGCGCCCTGGGCTCCTACGAGCAGTACTTC.

The chain carries TRBV21-1 and TRBJ2-7; the table names TRBD1, a call not compared with the DNA. TRBV21-1 is assigned pseudogene status. There are 14 residues in the CDR3. The CDR3 protein is CASTSGNSHYEQYF. CDR3 coding DNA: TGTGCCAGCACTTCAGGTAACAGTCACTACGAGCAGTACTTC.

The V and J genes are TRBV19 and TRBJ2-2; a possible D gene is TRBD1 (6 bases). CDR3 length: 13 amino acids. In germline, CDR1 is LNHDA, CDR2 SQIVND (reference sequence). Deletions cut 5 bases from V and 5 bases from J, with 9 bases between. The chain's CDR3 is CASSVTGTGELFF. CDR3 DNA: TGTGCCAGTAGTGTTACAGGGACCGGGGAGCTGTTTTTT.

V is TRBV2 and J is TRBJ2-7, with 13 bases matching TRBD2. The CDR3 sequence is 16 residues long. Trimming at V came to 4 bases and at J to 4 bases, leaving 7 bases not matched to a gene. Germline V gene lookup returns CDR1 SNHLY and CDR2 FYNNEI. CDR3 residues: CASSGSRTSGSYEQYF. The CDR3 coding sequence is TGTGCCAGCAGTGGATCTCGGACTAGCGGGAGTTACGAGCAGTACTTC.

The genes are TRBV6-5 and TRBJ2-1, with D possibly matching TRBD1 (6 bases). Germline V gene sequence: CDR1 MNHEY, CDR2 SVGAGI. V was cut by 5 bases and J by 9 bases, with 17 bases left in between. There are 14 residues in the CDR3. The chain's CDR3 is CASSNRDILVEQFF. CDR3 nucleotides: TGTGCCAGCAGTAACCGGGACATTTTAGTTGAGCAGTTCTTC.

V and J are TRBV11-2 and TRBJ2-7; D unresolved. Germline V gives CDR1 SGHAT, CDR2 FQNNGV. The CDR3 is 13 residues long. Trimming removed 4 bases at V and 2 bases at J, with 9 bases between. As DNA, the CDR3 is TGTGCCAGCAGCTACCGACCCACCTACGAGCAGTACTTC. The encoded protein is CASSYRPTYEQYF. Drawing the rest from reference TRBV11-2 and TRBJ2-7, the complete variable domain is EAGVAQSPRYKIIEKRQSVAFWCNPISGHATLYWYQQILGQGPKLLIQFQNNGVVDDSQLPKDRFSAERLKGVDSTLKIQPAKLEDSAVYLCASSYRPTYEQYFGPGTRLTVT.

On this clone: The same CDR3 arises from other DNA sequences in this sample as well. The J gene is TRBJ2-2, the V gene TRBV28, with D hard to call. Germline CDR1 MDHEN, CDR2 SYDVKM. Trimming took 6 bases from V and 3 from J, leaving 2 bases between them. This CDR3 contains 11 residues. The CDR3 protein is CASRDTGELFF. CDR3 DNA sequence: TGTGCCAGCAGGGACACCGGGGAGCTGTTTTTT.

The V and J genes are TRBV5-1 and TRBJ1-1; no firm D call. Trimming took 4 bases from V and 1 from J, leaving 14 bases between them. From germline, CDR1 is SGHRS and CDR2 YFSETQ. This CDR3 spans 15 amino acids. The CDR3 DNA reads TGCGCCAGCAGCGGCGACAATAGGGAGAACACTGAAGCTTTCTTT. Its protein is CASSGDNRENTEAFF. Looking up the rest from reference TRBV5-1 and TRBJ1-1 gives the full variable domain: KAGVTQTPRYLIKTRGQQVTLSCSPISGHRSVSWYQQTPGQGLQFLFEYFSETQRNKGNFPGRFSGRQFSNSRSEMNVSTLELGDSALYLCASSGDNRENTEAFFGQGTRLTVV.

The V and J genes are TRBV27 and TRBJ1-2; D ambiguous. CDR3 length: 15 amino acids. V was clipped by 5 bases and J by 2 bases, with 15 bases between them. Germline assignment: CDR1 MNHEY and CDR2 SMNVEV (reference sequence). CDR3 coding DNA: TGTGCCAGCAGTCACCAGCCACACAAAAACTATGGCTACACCTTC. Amino acids: CASSHQPHKNYGYTF.

This sequence joins TRBV5-5 and TRBJ2-7, with TRBD2 matching 11 bases. The CDR3 runs 15 residues. The germline gives CDR1 SGHKS, CDR2 YYEKEE (reference sequence). With V trimmed by 5 bases and J by 7 bases, 11 bases remained unmatched. The CDR3 nucleotides read TGTGCCAGCAGTCCCGGGGGGACTAGCGGAACGGAGCAGTACTTC. This sequence encodes CASSPGGTSGTEQYF.

The chain employs TRBV11-2 and TRBJ2-1, with unresolved D. This CDR3 has 15 residues. Germline V gene sequence: CDR1 SGHAT, CDR2 FQNNGV. V lost 0 bases and J lost 7, with 13 bases in between. This CDR3 is CASSLETPKLNEQFF. The CDR3 DNA is TGTGCCAGCAGCTTAGAAACCCCTAAACTGAATGAGCAGTTCTTC.